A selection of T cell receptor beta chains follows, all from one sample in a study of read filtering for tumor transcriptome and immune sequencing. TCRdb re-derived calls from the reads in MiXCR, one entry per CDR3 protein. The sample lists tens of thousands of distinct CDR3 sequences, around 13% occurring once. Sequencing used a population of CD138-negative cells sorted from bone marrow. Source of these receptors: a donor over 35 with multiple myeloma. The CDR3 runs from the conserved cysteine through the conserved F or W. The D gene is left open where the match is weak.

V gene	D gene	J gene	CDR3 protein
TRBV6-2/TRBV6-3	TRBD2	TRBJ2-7	CASSNPGLPYEQYF
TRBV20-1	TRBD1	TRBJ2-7	CSAKTGRSFEQYF
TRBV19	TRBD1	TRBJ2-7	CASSITTGGYEQYF
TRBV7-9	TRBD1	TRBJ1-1	CASSRGTGGASEAFF
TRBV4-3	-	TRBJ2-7	CASSQDRVGQPEQYF
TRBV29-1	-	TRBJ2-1	CSVEDPKGDYNEQFF
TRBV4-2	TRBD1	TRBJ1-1	CASSQDRDRAGTEAFF
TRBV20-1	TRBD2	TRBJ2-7	CSARELAGGSEQYF
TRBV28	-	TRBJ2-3	CASIKTSYTDTQYF
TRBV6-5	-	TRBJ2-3	CASSYSLAGSRTDTQYF
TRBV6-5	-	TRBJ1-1	CASRPGRQGEAFF
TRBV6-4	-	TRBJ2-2	CASSDALGTNTGELFF
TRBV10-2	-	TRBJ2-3	CASSVTAAEQYF
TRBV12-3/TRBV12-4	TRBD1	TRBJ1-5	CASSLMDREYQPQHF
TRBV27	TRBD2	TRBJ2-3	CASSSSGIGYTDTQYF
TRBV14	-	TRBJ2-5	CASSQDRGEETQYF
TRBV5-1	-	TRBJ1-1	CASSSYRDMNTEAFF
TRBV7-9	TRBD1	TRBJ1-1	CASSLERTGGMNTEAFF
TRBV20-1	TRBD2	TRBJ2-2	CSARDKRLAGENTGELFF
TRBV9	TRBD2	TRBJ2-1	CASSVRLANEQFF
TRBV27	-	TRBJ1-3	CASSSGTGNTIYF
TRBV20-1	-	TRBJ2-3	CSARVTDTQYF
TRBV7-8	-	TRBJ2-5	CASRRLLGQETQYF
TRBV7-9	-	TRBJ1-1	CASSLGLSTEAFF
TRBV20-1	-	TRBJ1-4	CSATEQGRDEKLFF
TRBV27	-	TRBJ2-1	CASSPAVFYNEQFF
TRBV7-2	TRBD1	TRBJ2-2	CASSLLRRGQANTGELFF
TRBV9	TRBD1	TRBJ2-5	CASSTTPGGAGETQYF
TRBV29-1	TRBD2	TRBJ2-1	CSVEALSGSRPVSYNEQFF
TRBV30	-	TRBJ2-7	CAWSRRAGRRAYEQYF
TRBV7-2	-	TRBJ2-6	CASIYGLSGADVLTF
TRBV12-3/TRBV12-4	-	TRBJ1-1	CASSPMGWNTEAFF
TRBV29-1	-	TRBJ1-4	CSVTAAPRGEKLFF
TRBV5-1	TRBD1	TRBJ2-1	CASGPAPGQGVSGQFF
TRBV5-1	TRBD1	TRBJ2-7	CASSLQGTGDEQYF
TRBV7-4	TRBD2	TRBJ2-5	CASSFSSTWAGDRETQYF
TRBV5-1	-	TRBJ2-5	CASSLDTETQYF
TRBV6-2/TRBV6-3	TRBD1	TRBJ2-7	CASIGTDSYEQYF
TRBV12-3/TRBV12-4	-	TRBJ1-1	CASSPDTGNIEAFF
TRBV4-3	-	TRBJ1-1	CASSQETGFGDTEAFF
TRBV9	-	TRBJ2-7	CASSSTPYSYEQYF
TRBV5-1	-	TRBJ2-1	CASFSAPRGGAYNEQFF
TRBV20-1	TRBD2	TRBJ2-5	CSASLLAEVVEETQYF
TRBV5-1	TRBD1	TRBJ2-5	CASSKLPSSGQGRETQYF
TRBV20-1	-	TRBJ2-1	CSARSYNEQFF
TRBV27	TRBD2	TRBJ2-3	CASSLIAGLQGTDTQYF
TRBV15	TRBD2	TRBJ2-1	CATSRGLAGGPYNEQFF
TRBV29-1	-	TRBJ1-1	CSVGLGNGPRAFF
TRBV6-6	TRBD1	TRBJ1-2	CASSLGQGIYGYTF
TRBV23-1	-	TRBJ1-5	CASSREVGAQPQHF
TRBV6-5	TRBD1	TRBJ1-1	CASSLNRGRTEAFF
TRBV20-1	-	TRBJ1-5	CSAYQSGNSNQPKHF
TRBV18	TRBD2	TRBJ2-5	CASSPPSGSQTQYF
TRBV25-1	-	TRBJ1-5	CASSEYGLGNQPQHF